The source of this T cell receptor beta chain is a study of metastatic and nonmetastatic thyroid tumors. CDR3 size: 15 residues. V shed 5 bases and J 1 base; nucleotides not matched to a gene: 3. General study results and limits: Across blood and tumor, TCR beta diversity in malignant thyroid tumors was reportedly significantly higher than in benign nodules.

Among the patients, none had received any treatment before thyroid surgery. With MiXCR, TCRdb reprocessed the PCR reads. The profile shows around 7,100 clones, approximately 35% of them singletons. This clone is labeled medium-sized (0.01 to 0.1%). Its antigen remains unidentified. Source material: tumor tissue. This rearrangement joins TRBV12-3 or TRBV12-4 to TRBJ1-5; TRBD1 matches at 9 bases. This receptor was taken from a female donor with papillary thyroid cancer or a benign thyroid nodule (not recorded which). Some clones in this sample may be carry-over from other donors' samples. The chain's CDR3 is CASSQTGGSNQPQHF. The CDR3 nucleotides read TGTGCCAGCAGTCAGACAGGGGGAAGCAATCAGCCCCAGCATTTT.